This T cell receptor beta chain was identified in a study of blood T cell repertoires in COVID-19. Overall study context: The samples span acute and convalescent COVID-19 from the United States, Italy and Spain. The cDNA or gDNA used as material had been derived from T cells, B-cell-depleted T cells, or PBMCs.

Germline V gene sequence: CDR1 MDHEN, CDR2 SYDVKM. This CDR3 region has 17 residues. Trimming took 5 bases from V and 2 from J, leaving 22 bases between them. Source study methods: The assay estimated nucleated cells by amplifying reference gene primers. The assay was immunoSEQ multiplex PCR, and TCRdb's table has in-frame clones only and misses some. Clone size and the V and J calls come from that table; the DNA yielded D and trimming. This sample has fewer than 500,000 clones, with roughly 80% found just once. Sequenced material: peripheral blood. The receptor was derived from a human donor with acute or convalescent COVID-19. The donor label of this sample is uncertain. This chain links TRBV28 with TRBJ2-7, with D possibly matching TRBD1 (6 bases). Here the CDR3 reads CASSPTRGTTDPYEQYF. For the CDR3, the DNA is TGTGCCAGCAGTCCCACTCGAGGGACAACAGACCCCTACGAGCAGTACTTC.